One and the same sample provided the 11 T cell receptor beta chains below, sequenced in a study of T cell repertoires in cytomegalovirus infection (dated by TCRdb to about 2019). What the treatment or condition label conveys for this sample: in vitro stimulation with specific CMV peptide epitopes to enrich CMV-specific T cells. Sequencing used an Illumina HiSeq 1500. TCRdb took the public reads, trimmed them with fastp at Q25, ran MiXCR for clone calling and kept in-frame beta chains. Rows merge per CDR3 protein into single entries with the most common DNA and genes. The table for this sample lists about 900,000 distinct CDR3 sequences; approximately 31% of them were counted only once. Over 13% of the sample lies in the top ten. No antigens are known for them. The sample consisted of cultured CD8+ T cells from PBMCs, taken from culture after CMV antigen stimulation. The source of these receptors is a human donor in good health (CMV status not recorded). Some clones in this sample may be carry-over from other donors' samples.

This clonotype was seen once. The chain joins TRBV7-2 to TRBJ2-1; 14 nucleotides align to TRBD2. The J segment lost 10 bases and the V segment lost 1 base, leaving 6 bases of the junction unmatched. Germline-derived CDR1 and CDR2 are SGHTA and FQGNSA. The CDR3 runs to 16 residues. This chain's CDR3 is CASSLVHGLAGGEQFF. CDR3 coding DNA: TGTGCCAGCAGCTTAGTGCATGGACTAGCGGGGGGAGAGCAGTTCTTC.

CDR3 amino acids: CSVELAGGAYEQYF. Written as DNA, the CDR3 is TGCAGCGTTGAGCTGGCAGGGGGAGCCTACGAGCAGTACTTC. J is TRBJ2-7 and V is TRBV29-1, with 7 bases fitting TRBD1. The ends lost 3 bases at V and 2 bases at J; junction bases unmatched: 7. This CDR3 is built from 14 residues. Looked up from germline, CDR1 is SQVTM and CDR2 is ANQGSEA.

This rearrangement joins TRBV27 to TRBJ1-1; TRBD1 matches 10 bases. The CDR3 length is 16 residues. V shed 0 bases and J 1 base; nucleotides not matched to a gene: 2. CDR1 MNHEY and CDR2 SMNVEV come from the germline V gene (reference sequence). CDR3: CASSLSWTGGNTEAFF. The CDR3 nucleotides read TGTGCCAGCAGTTTATCCTGGACAGGGGGGAACACTGAAGCTTTCTTT.

This clonotype came up a few times. This chain connects TRBV20-1 to TRBJ1-5; D is unclear. The germline CDR1 and CDR2 sequences are DFQATT and SNEGSKA (reference sequence). The CDR3 loop spans 14 amino acids. Trimming cost V 3 bases and J 0 bases, with 9 bases left between them. CDR3 DNA: TGCAGTGCTAGTTTGCTCGATAGCAATCAGCCCCAGCATTTT. Protein sequence: CSASLLDSNQPQHF.

The chain carries TRBV10-3 and TRBJ2-3; 7 bases align to TRBD1. V shed 11 bases, J shed 5 bases, and the junction held 7 bases outside the gene matches. This CDR3 has 12 residues. Per the germline V gene, CDR1 is ENHRY and CDR2 is SYGVKD. The CDR3 sequence is CASQGDEDTQYF. The CDR3 nucleotides read TGTGCCTCCCAGGGGGACGAAGATACGCAGTATTTT.

This clonotype was detected a few times. This chain uses TRBV12-3 or TRBV12-4 with TRBJ2-5; D is perhaps TRBD2 (6 bases). CDR3 length: 16 residues. V was clipped by 4 bases and J by 4 bases, with 19 bases between them. The CDR3 spells CASSSLPGVGVETQYF. CDR3 nucleotides: TGTGCCAGCAGTTCCCTTCCGGGGGTGGGGGTAGAGACCCAGTACTTC.

This clonotype was counted between two and nine times. The V gene is TRBV19, the J gene TRBJ2-5, with TRBD2 matching 8 bases. The CDR3 loop spans 13 amino acids. V shed 6 bases and J 3 bases; nucleotides not matched to a gene: 3. Germline V gene lookup returns CDR1 LNHDA and CDR2 SQIVND (reference sequence). The CDR3 spells CASRTSGEETQYF. The CDR3 DNA reads as TGTGCCAGTAGAACTAGCGGTGAAGAGACCCAGTACTTC.

V and J are TRBV4-1 and TRBJ2-2; D gene ambiguous. Germline loops: CDR1 MGHRA, CDR2 YSYEKL. Trimming left V 0 bases short and J 2 bases short, with 4 bases between. The CDR3 is made up of 14 amino acids. CDR3 protein: CASSQDQNTGELFF. The CDR3 DNA reads TGCGCCAGCAGCCAAGATCAAAACACCGGGGAGCTGTTTTTT.

The chain carries TRBV4-2 and TRBJ2-1; 9 nucleotides line up with TRBD1. The CDR3 covers 14 residues. With V trimmed by 0 bases and J by 7 bases, 1 base remained unmatched. Germline V gene sequence: CDR1 LGHNA, CDR2 YNFKEQ. This chain's CDR3 is CASSQEGTGNEQFF. DNA of the CDR3: TGTGCCAGCAGCCAAGAGGGGACAGGGAATGAGCAGTTCTTC.

This clonotype occurred a few times. The chain recombines TRBV7-9 with TRBJ1-2; D remains unclear. The germline V gene has CDR1 SEHNR and CDR2 FQNEAQ (reference sequence). The V and J ends lost 2 bases and 8 bases respectively, with 12 bases between them. The CDR3 is 13 residues long. This CDR3 reads CASSLYVRGGYTF. CDR3 nucleotide sequence: TGTGCCAGCAGCTTATATGTCCGAGGGGGCTACACCTTC.

The chain couples TRBV25-1 to TRBJ2-3; 9 bases line up with TRBD2. Germline CDR1 MGHDK, CDR2 SYGVNS. V lost 3 bases to trimming and J lost 1 base; unmatched junction nucleotides: 5. The CDR3 consists of 16 residues. CDR3 DNA: TGTGCCAGCAGTGACCCATTAGCGGGGGGCACAGATACGCAGTATTTT. Its translation: CASSDPLAGGTDTQYF.